This TCR beta chain was found in a study of spatial heterogeneity in lung cancer. On each TCR cDNA molecule, a unique molecular identifier was present. MiXCR, run by TCRdb on the 5' RACE reads, gives a single entry per CDR3 protein. The sample includes 5,000 to 6,500 distinct CDR3 sequences, around 12% of them seen just once. Time point of the sample: sample taken at primary tumor resection. Whole RNA was taken from tumor, nontumor lung or frozen PBMC; it was then sequenced unsorted. The donor group consisted of under 90 patients who had untreated, early-stage non-small cell lung cancer. Trimming stripped 1 base from V and 2 bases from J, with 8 bases between. CDR1 is SEHNR and CDR2 is FQNEAQ in the germline V gene (reference sequence). The CDR3 runs to 15 residues. This clonotype was seen at least ten times.

This rearrangement joins TRBV7-9 to TRBJ2-2, with D perhaps TRBD2 (5 bases). This specimen consisted of normal lung tissue next to the tumor, obtained at surgery. The sequence was obtained from a male donor with early-stage non-small cell lung cancer. The CDR3 protein is CASSLVAINTGELFF. The CDR3 DNA reads as TGTGCCAGCAGCTTAGTAGCGATAAACACCGGGGAGCTGTTTTTT.